This T cell receptor (beta chain) came from a study of cytomegalovirus exposure and HLA in healthy donors. Study overall: Earlier results showed 90 million to 130 million unique TCR beta sequences derived from approximately 170 million T cells.

PCR employed 60 Vbeta and 13 Jbeta primers. The table came from immunoSEQ multiplex PCR; TCRdb's copy has only in-frame clones and leaves some out. The data contain over 100,000 clones, approximately 80% of them singletons. Germline V CDR1 and CDR2: SGHTA, FQGTGA. The CDR3 has 15 residues. On this clone: One junction end disagrees with the germline gene, perhaps due to a read error.

The rearrangement links TRBV7-3 to TRBJ1-2; D uncertain. The sequenced material came from PBMCs. This clonotype originated in a man aged 35 to 55 in good health and CMV-seropositive. DNA for the CDR3: TGTTCCAGCAGCTTAAGCAGGCTAGGGAGCTATGGCTACACCTTC. Protein sequence: CSSSLSRLGSYGYTF.